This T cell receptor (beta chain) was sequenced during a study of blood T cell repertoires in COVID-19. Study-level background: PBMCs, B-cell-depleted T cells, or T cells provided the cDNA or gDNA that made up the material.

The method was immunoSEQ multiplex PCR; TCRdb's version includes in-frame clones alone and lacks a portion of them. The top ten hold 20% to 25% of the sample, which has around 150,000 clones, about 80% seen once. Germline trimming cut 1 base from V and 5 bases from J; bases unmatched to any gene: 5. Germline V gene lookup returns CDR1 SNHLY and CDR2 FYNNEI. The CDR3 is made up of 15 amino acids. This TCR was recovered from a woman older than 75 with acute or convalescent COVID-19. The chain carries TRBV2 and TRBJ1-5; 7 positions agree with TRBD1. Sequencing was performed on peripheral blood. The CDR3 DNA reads TGTGCCAGCAGTGAAGGACAGGGTCCTTATCAGCCCCAGCATTTT. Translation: CASSEGQGPYQPQHF. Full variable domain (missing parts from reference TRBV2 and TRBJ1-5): EPEVTQTPSHQVTQMGQEVILRCVPISNHLYFYWYRQILGQKVEFLVSFYNNEISEKSEIFDDQFSVERPDGSNFTLKIRSTKLEDSAMYFCASSEGQGPYQPQHFGDGTRLSIL.